A single sample gave rise to the 5 T cell receptor beta chains below, sequenced in a study of CXCR3-negative and CXCR3-positive naive CD8 T cells. cDNA libraries for TRB were generated by 5' RACE incorporating UMI labels. One entry per CDR3 protein, without DNA, is what TCRdb gives after re-calling the 5' RACE reads. Here the sample table reports tens of thousands of distinct CDR3 sequences. Sequenced sample: naive CXCR3- CD8+ T cells from blood. The subset was: CD45RO-CCR7+CD27+CD95- naive CD8+ T cells lacking CXCR3 (TNR3-). These receptors were taken from a human donor in good health. Some clones in this sample may be carry-over from other donors' samples.

The CDR3 is CASSQEGGSSYEQYF. The chain uses TRBV4-3 and TRBJ2-7; TCRdb selects TRBD1, and the lack of DNA leaves this call unchecked. The CDR3 loop spans 15 amino acids. In germline, CDR1 is LGHNA, CDR2 YSLEER.

V is TRBV20-1 and J is TRBJ2-5. The length of the CDR3 is 14 residues. Germline V gives CDR1 DFQATT, CDR2 SNEGSKA (reference sequence). The CDR3 protein is CSARGVAGPLAQYF.

J is TRBJ1-1 and V is TRBV27; the TCRdb call, TRBD1, lacks DNA for checking. The germline V gene encodes CDR1 MNHEY and CDR2 SMNVEV (reference sequence). CDR3 length: 14 amino acids. CDR3 sequence: CASRSRGLNTEAFF.

This chain uses TRBV28 with TRBJ2-7; the D gene TCRdb calls, TRBD1, cannot be checked with no DNA. The CDR3 totals 16 residues. Germline-derived CDR1 and CDR2 are MDHEN and SYDVKM. The CDR3: CASLPRGGLLTYEQYF.

V gene TRBV28 combines with J gene TRBJ2-5; TCRdb selects TRBD1, and the lack of DNA leaves this call unchecked. Germline CDR1 is MDHEN and CDR2 is SYDVKM. The CDR3 extends over 19 amino acids. The CDR3 region is CASSPEQGYQKRAQETQYF.